These 9 T cell receptor beta chains were all obtained from the same sample, sequenced in a study of vaccination and CD4 T cells after COVID-19. These TCRs' antigens remain unknown. Documented time point: late sampling 161 to 241 days after vaccination in a few convalescent patients. Treatment described: approximately 9-day PBMC culture with coronavirus spike peptide pools or control peptides (ViraFEST assay). Scientists ran DNA taken from cultured CD4+ T cells through the Oncomine TCR Beta short-read assay for sequencing. One entry per CDR3 protein, called by TCRdb with MiXCR from the PCR reads. In the table there are roughly 24,000 distinct CDR3 sequences, around 30% of which are singletons. The material sequenced was CD4+ T cells from blood, cultured in vitro, taken about 7 months after SARS-CoV-2 vaccination. The receptors come from a human donor who had recovered from COVID-19.

The chain links TRBV7-2 to TRBJ2-7, with a possible D match to TRBD2 (5 bases). The length of the CDR3 is 15 residues. The germline gives CDR1 SGHTA, CDR2 FQGNSA. Trimming removed 1 base from V and 1 base from J, with 11 bases in between. DNA for the CDR3: TGTGCCAGCAGCTTAGTAGGAAGGACTTCCTACGAGCAGTACTTC. It yields the protein CASSLVGRTSYEQYF.

The rearrangement joins TRBV6-2 or TRBV6-3 to TRBJ1-6; 7 bases line up with TRBD1. The V segment lost 8 bases and the J segment 6 bases; nucleotides outside the gene matches: 7. The CDR3 sequence is 14 residues long. In germline, CDR1 is MNHEY, CDR2 SVGEGT. CDR3 amino acids: CASWATGRNSPLHF. Here the CDR3 DNA reads TGTGCCAGCTGGGCGACAGGGCGTAATTCACCCCTCCACTTT.

The chain carries TRBV7-2 and TRBJ2-1; possibly TRBD1 or TRBD2 for D (6 bases each). CDR3 size: 15 residues. Trimming pared 5 bases from V and 8 bases from J, leaving 19 bases between. Germline-derived CDR1 and CDR2 are SGHTA and FQGNSA. CDR3 residues: CASSRPTGARDEQFF. CDR3 in DNA: TGTGCCAGCAGCCGCCCGACGGGGGCGCGCGATGAGCAGTTCTTC.

This clonotype occurred a few times. The J gene is TRBJ1-2, the V gene TRBV28, with D unresolved. CDR1 and CDR2 (germline): MDHEN, SYDVKM. Trimming removed 5 bases at V and 2 bases at J, with 9 bases between. The CDR3 contains 13 residues. CDR3 in amino acids: CASSTQLNYGYTF. Here the CDR3 DNA reads TGTGCCAGCAGTACCCAGCTAAACTATGGCTACACCTTC.

This sequence joins TRBV7-9 and TRBJ2-5, with D perhaps TRBD2 (6 bases). Trimming pared 5 bases from V and 5 bases from J, leaving 9 bases between. The CDR3 loop spans 12 amino acids. The germline V gene encodes CDR1 SEHNR and CDR2 FQNEAQ (reference sequence). CDR3: CASSREFETQYF. DNA for the CDR3: TGTGCCAGCAGCCGGGAGTTCGAGACCCAGTACTTC.

The chain joins TRBV18 to TRBJ2-5; D uncertain. V was clipped by 2 bases and J by 4 bases, with 14 bases between them. CDR1 is KGHSH, CDR2 LQKENI, per germline. This CDR3 is built from 15 residues. DNA of the CDR3: TGTGCCAGCTCACCAATGGGCCCAAAGGGAGAGACCCAGTACTTC. Translated, it gives CASSPMGPKGETQYF.

The CDR3 nucleotides are TGTGCCAGCAGCTTACGGACAGCGACGAGCTACGAGCAGTACTTC. Its protein product is CASSLRTATSYEQYF. The rearrangement links TRBV7-9 to TRBJ2-7, with D tentatively TRBD1 (6 bases). Germline V gene data show CDR1 as SEHNR and CDR2 as FQNEAQ (reference sequence). This CDR3 is 15 amino acids long. V shed 2 bases and J shed 3 bases, with 14 bases lying between them.

The rearrangement links TRBV19 to TRBJ2-7; TRBD2 might be the D (6 bases). Trimming cost V 6 bases and J 0 bases, with 12 bases left between them. This CDR3 comprises 14 residues. Germline V gene lookup returns CDR1 LNHDA and CDR2 SQIVND (reference sequence). The CDR3 coding sequence is TGTGCCAGTAGCCGCGGAGGGGACTCCTACGAGCAGTACTTC. It codes for CASSRGGDSYEQYF.

Only a few counts were recorded for this clonotype. The chain employs TRBV7-9 and TRBJ1-1; D is uncertain. Germline V CDR1 and CDR2: SEHNR, FQNEAQ (reference sequence). V lost 2 bases to trimming and J lost 1 base, with 11 bases between them. The CDR3 covers 15 residues. CDR3 DNA sequence: TGTGCCAGCAGCTTATTGGACGGGAAGAACACTGAAGCTTTCTTT. It is translated as CASSLLDGKNTEAFF.